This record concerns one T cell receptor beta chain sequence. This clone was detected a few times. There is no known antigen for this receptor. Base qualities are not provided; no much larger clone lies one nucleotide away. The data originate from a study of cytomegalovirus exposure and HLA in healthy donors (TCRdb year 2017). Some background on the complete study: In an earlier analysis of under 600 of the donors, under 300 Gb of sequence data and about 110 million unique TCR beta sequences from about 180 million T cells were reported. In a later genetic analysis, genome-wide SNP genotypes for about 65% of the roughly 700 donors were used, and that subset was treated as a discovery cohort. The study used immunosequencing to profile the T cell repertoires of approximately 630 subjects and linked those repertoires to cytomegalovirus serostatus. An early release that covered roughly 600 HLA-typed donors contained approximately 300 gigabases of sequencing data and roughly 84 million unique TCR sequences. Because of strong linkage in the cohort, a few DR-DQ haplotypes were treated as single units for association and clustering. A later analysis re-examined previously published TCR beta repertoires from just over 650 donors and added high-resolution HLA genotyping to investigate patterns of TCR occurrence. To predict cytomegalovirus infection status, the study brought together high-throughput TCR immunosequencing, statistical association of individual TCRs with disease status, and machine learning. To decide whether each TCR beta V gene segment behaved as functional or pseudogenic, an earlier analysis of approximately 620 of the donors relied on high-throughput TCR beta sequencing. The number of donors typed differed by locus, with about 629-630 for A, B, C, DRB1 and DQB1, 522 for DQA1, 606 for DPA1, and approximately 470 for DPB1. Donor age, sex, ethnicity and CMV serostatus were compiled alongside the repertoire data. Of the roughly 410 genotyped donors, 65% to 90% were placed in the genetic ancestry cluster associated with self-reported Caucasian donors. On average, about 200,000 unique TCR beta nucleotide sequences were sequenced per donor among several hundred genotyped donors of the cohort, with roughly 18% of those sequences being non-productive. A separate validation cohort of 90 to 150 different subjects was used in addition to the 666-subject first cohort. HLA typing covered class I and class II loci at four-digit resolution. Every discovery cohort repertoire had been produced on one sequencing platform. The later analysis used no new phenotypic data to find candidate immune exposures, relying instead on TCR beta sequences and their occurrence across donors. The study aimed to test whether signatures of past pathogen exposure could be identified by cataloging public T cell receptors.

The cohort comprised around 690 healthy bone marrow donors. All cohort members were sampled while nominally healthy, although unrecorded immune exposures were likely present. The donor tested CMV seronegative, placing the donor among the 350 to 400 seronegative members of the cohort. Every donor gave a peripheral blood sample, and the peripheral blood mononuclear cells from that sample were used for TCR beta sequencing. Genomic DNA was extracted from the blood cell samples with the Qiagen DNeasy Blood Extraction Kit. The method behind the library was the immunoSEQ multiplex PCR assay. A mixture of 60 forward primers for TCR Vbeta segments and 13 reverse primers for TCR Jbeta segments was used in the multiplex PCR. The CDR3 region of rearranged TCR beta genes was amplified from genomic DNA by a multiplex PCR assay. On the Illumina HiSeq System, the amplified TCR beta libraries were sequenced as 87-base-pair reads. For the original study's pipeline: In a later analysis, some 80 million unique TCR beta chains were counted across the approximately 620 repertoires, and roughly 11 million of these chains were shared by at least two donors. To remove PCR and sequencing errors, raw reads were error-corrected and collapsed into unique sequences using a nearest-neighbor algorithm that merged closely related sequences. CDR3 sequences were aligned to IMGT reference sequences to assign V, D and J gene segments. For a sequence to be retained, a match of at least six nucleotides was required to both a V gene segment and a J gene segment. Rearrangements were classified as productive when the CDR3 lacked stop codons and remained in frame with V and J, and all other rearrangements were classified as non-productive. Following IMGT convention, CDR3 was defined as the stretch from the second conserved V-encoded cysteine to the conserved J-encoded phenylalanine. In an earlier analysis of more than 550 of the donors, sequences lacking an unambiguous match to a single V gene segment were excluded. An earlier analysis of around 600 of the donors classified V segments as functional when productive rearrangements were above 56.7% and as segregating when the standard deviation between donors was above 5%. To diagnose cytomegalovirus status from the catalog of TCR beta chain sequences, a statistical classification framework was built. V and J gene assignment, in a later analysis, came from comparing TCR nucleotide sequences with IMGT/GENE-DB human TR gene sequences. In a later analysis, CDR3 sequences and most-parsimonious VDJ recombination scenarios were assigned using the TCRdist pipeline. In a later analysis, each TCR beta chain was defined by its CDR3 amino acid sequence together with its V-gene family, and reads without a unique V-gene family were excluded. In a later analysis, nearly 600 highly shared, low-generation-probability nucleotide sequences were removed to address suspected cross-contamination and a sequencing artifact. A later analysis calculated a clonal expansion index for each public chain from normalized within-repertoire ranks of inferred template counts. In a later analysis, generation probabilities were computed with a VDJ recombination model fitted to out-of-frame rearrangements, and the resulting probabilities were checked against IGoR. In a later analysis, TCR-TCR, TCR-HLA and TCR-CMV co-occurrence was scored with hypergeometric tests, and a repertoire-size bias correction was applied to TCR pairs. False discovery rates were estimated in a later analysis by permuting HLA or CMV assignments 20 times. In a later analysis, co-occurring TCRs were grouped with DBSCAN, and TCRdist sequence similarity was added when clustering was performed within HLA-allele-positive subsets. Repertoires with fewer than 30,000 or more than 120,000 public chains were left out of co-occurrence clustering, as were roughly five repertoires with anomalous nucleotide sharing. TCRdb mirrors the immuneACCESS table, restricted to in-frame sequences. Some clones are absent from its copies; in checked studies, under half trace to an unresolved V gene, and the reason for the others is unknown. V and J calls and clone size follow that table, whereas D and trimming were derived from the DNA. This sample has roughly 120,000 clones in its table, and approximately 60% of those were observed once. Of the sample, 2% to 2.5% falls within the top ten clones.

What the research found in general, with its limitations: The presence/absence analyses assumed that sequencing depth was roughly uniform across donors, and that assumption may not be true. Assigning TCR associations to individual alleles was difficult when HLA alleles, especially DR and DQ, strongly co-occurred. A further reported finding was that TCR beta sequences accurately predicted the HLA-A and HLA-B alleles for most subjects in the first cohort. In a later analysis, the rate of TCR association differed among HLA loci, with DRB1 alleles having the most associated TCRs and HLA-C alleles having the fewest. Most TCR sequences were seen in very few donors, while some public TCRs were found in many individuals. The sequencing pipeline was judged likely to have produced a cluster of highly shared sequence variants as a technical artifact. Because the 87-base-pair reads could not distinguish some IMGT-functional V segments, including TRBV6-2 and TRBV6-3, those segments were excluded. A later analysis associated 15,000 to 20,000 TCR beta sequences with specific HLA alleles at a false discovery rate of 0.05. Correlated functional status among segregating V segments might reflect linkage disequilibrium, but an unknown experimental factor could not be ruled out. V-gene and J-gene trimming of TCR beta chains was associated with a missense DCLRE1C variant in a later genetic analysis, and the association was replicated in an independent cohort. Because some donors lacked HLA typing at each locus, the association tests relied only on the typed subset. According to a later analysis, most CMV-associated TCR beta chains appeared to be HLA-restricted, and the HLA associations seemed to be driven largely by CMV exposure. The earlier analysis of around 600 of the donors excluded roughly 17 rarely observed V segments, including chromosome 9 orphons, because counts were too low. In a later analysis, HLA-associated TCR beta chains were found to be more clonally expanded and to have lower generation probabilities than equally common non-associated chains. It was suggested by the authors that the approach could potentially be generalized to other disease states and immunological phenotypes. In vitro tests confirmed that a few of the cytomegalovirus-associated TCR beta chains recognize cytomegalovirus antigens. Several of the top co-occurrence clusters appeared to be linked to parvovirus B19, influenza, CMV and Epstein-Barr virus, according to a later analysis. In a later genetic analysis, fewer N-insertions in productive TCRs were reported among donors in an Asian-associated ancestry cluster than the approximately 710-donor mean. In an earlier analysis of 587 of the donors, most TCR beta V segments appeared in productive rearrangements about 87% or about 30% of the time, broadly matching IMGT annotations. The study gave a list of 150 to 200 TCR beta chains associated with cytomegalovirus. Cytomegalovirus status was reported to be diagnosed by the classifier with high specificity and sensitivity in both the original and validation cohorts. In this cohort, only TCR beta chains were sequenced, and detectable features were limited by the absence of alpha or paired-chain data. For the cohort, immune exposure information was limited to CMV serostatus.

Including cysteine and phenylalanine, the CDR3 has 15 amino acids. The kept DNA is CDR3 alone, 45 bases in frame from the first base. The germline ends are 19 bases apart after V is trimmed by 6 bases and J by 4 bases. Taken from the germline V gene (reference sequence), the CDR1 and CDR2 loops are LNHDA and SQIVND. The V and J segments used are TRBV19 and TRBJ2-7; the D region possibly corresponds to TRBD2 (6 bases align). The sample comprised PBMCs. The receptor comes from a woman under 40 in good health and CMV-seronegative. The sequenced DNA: TGTGCCAGTAGCCCGCTGGAGGGTATGATTTACGAGCAGTACTTC. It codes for CASSPLEGMIYEQYF. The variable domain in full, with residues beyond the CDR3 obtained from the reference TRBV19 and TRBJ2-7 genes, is DGGITQSPKYLFRKEGQNVTLSCEQNLNHDAMYWYRQDPGQGLRLIYYSQIVNDFQKGDIAEGYSVSREKKESFPLTVTSAQKNPTAFYLCASSPLEGMIYEQYFGPGTRLTVT.